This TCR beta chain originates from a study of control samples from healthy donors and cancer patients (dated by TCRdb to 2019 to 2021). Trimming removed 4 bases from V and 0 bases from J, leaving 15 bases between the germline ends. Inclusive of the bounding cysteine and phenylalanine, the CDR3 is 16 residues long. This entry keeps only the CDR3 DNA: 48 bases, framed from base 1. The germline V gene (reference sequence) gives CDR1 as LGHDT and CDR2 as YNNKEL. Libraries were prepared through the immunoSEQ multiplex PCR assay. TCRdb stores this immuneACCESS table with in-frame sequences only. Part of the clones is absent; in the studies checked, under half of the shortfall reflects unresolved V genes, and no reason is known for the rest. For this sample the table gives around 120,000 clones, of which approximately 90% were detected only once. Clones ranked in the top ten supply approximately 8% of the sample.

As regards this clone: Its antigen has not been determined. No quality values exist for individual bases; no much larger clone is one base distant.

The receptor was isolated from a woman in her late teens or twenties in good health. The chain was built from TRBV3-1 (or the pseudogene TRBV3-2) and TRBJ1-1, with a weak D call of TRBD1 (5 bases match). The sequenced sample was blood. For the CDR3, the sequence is CASSLTVYRLNTEAFF. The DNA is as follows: TGTGCCAGCAGCCTGACCGTCTACAGGCTGAACACTGAAGCTTTCTTT.